This entry lists 18 T cell receptor beta chains sequenced from one sample in a study of blood T cells in healthy people across ages. Then a second PCR, running roughly 7 to 11 cycles, was carried out with a sample-barcoded 5' primer and a J-beta primer mix. MiXCR, applied by TCRdb to the 5' RACE reads, yields one record per CDR3 protein. The sample has roughly 1.6 million distinct CDR3 sequences; 30% to 40% are singletons. Sequencing input: blood. The source is a woman aged 25 to 39 in good health.

This clonotype was counted many times. The chain combines TRBV29-1 with TRBJ2-1, with 7 bases identical to TRBD2. This CDR3 has 13 amino acids. Germline V gives CDR1 SQVTM, CDR2 ANQGSEA. Trimming cost V 8 bases and J 2 bases; bases outside gene matches: 6. This CDR3 reads CSYSGGPYNEQFF. CDR3 DNA sequence: TGCAGCTATTCGGGAGGTCCCTACAATGAGCAGTTCTTC.

This clonotype was detected only a few times. The chain uses TRBV5-1 and TRBJ2-7; D is undetermined. The ends were cut back, 4 bases at V and 7 bases at J, with 18 bases in the middle. Germline-derived CDR1 and CDR2 are SGHRS and YFSETQ. This CDR3 contains 14 residues. The CDR3 DNA is TGCGCCAGCAGCAAGATGAGGATTGGTATGGAGCAGTACTTC. It yields the protein CASSKMRIGMEQYF.

This rearrangement joins TRBV30 to TRBJ1-2; TRBD1 agrees at 9 bases. Germline-derived CDR1 and CDR2 are GTSNPN and SVGIG (reference sequence). The CDR3 runs to 15 residues. Germline trimming cut 2 bases from V and 8 bases from J; bases unmatched to any gene: 12. CDR3 DNA sequence: TGTGCCTGGAGTTCAACAGGGGGCGCCTTGAACGGCTACACCTTC. Protein product: CAWSSTGGALNGYTF.

This clonotype was seen only a few times. The chain recombines TRBV5-1 with TRBJ2-7, with 8 nucleotides matching TRBD2. Germline assignment: CDR1 SGHRS and CDR2 YFSETQ. The junction had 14 bases not matched to a gene; V was cut back by 5 bases and J by 7 bases. This CDR3 spans 15 amino acids. CDR3 region: CASSNLSGGDREQYF. Written as DNA, the CDR3 is TGCGCCAGCAGTAATTTGAGCGGGGGCGACCGGGAGCAGTACTTC.

This sequence joins TRBV10-3 and TRBJ1-2, with D uncertain. Trimming removed 3 bases from V and 8 bases from J, with 10 bases in between. Germline V CDR1 and CDR2: ENHRY, SYGVKD. The CDR3 totals 12 residues. CDR3 in DNA: TGTGCCATCAGTGACGGCGATTTGGGCTACACCTTC. Translated, it gives CAISDGDLGYTF.

V is TRBV5-5 and J is TRBJ1-5; 9 bases align to TRBD1. The V and J ends lost 0 bases and 7 bases, in that order; junction bases with no gene match: 5. The CDR3 contains 15 residues. The V gene's germline CDR1 is SGHKS and CDR2 YYEKEE (reference sequence). CDR3 nucleotide sequence: TGTGCCAGCAGCTTGGGCGGGACAGGGAAACAGCCCCAGCATTTT. This encodes CASSLGGTGKQPQHF.

The V gene is TRBV5-1, the J gene TRBJ2-7, with D possibly matching TRBD2 (6 bases). V lost 5 bases and J lost 0, with 12 bases in between. This CDR3 has 14 residues. Germline CDR1 and CDR2: SGHRS and YFSETQ. The CDR3 sequence: CASRGGTLSYEQYF. CDR3 sequence (DNA): TGCGCCAGCAGGGGTGGGACTCTCTCCTACGAGCAGTACTTC. The full variable domain, with the rest looked up from reference TRBV5-1 and TRBJ2-7, is KAGVTQTPRYLIKTRGQQVTLSCSPISGHRSVSWYQQTPGQGLQFLFEYFSETQRNKGNFPGRFSGRQFSNSRSEMNVSTLELGDSALYLCASRGGTLSYEQYFGPGTRLTVT.

This sequence joins TRBV6-5 and TRBJ2-1; 8 bases agree with TRBD2. CDR3 size: 15 residues. Germline V CDR1 and CDR2: MNHEY, SVGAGI. The trim removed 6 bases at V and 8 bases at J, leaving 12 bases unmatched. CDR3: CASSQTSERAYEQFF. The DNA of the CDR3 is TGTGCCAGCAGCCAGACTAGCGAGAGGGCCTATGAGCAGTTCTTC.

This clonotype has a handful of counts. The rearrangement joins TRBV29-1 to TRBJ2-7, with 9 bases matching TRBD2. The CDR3 covers 16 residues. Looked up from germline, CDR1 is SQVTM and CDR2 is ANQGSEA. V lost 0 bases and J lost 4; bases outside the gene matches: 10. As DNA, the CDR3 is TGCAGCGTTGAAGATCGGGCTAGCGGGGCGCCATACGAGCAGTACTTC. Its protein is CSVEDRASGAPYEQYF.

This clonotype was seen only a few times. The chain recombines TRBV5-5 with TRBJ2-5; 11 positions agree with TRBD2. CDR3 length equals 15 residues. Trimming at V came to 4 bases and at J to 11 bases, leaving 13 bases not matched to a gene. Germline CDR1 and CDR2: SGHKS and YYEKEE (reference sequence). In nucleotides, the CDR3 is TGTGCCAGCAGCGATCACACTAGCGGGAGTAATGAGCAGTACTTC. Translated, it gives CASSDHTSGSNEQYF.

This chain links TRBV6-2 or TRBV6-3 with TRBJ1-5; unclear D gene. Germline V gives CDR1 MNHEY, CDR2 SVGEGT. Trimming left V 5 bases short and J 1 base short, with 12 bases between. The CDR3 totals 15 residues. CDR3 DNA: TGTGCCAGCAGTCCTGGGCATTTAAGCAATCAGCCCCAGCATTTT. This encodes CASSPGHLSNQPQHF.

This chain connects TRBV12-3 or TRBV12-4 to TRBJ2-1; D is unclear. This CDR3 region has 15 residues. The V and J ends lost 3 bases and 4 bases respectively, with 13 bases between them. The CDR3 loop reads CASSLGSATYNEQFF. CDR3 bases: TGTGCCAGCAGTTTGGGCAGCGCTACATACAATGAGCAGTTCTTC.

As regards this clonotype: A much larger clone differs by one base, so this may be a read error. The chain recombines TRBV11-1 with TRBJ2-2, with 8 bases aligning to TRBD2. This CDR3 is built from 15 residues. Germline V lookup: CDR1 SGHAT, CDR2 FQDESV (reference sequence). Losses at the gene ends were 5 bases for V and 3 bases for J; bases not matched to a gene: 5. The CDR3 loop reads CASSLRGADTGELFF. The CDR3 region has the DNA TGTGCCAGCAGCCTGCGGGGGGCCGACACCGGGGAGCTGTTTTTT. Complete variable domain (other parts from reference TRBV11-1 and TRBJ2-2): EAEVAQSPRYKITEKSQAVAFWCDPISGHATLYWYRQILGQGPELLVQFQDESVVDDSQLPKDRFSAERLKGVDSTLKIQPAELGDSAMYLCASSLRGADTGELFFGEGSRLTVL.

The V call is TRBV10-2, the J call TRBJ1-5, with D possibly being TRBD1 (5 bases). CDR3 size: 14 residues. CDR1 is WSHSY and CDR2 is SAAADI in the germline V gene. V was clipped by 8 bases and J by 0 bases, with 11 bases between them. As DNA, the CDR3 is TGCGCCAGCGGGGGGGTTTATAGCAATCAGCCCCAGCATTTT. Translation: CASGGVYSNQPQHF.

Ten or more counts support this clonotype. The gene calls are TRBV6-1 and TRBJ2-3; 13 nucleotides align to TRBD2. Germline loops: CDR1 MNHNS, CDR2 SASEGT. J gave up 8 bases and V 7 bases, and 9 bases lay outside the gene matches. There are 15 residues in the CDR3. The CDR3 spells CASKAGLAGAVTQYF. CDR3 sequence (DNA): TGTGCCAGCAAAGCCGGACTAGCGGGAGCGGTTACGCAGTATTTT.

For the CDR3, the DNA is TGTGCCTGGAGTGTATTTTGGTTCGAAGCAGAGTCCCAAGAGACCCAGTACTTC. Residues: CAWSVFWFEAESQETQYF. The chain employs TRBV30 and TRBJ2-5; the D is unclear. CDR3 size: 18 residues. Trimming took 0 bases from V and 1 from J, leaving 21 bases between them. Germline V gives CDR1 GTSNPN, CDR2 SVGIG (reference sequence).

The rearrangement links TRBV7-3 to TRBJ2-1; 14 bases agree with TRBD2. Losses at the gene ends were 3 bases for V and 8 bases for J; bases not matched to a gene: 9. The CDR3 length is 17 residues. Germline loops: CDR1 SGHTA, CDR2 FQGTGA. CDR3: CASSFGTSGSWGDEQFF. CDR3 nucleotide sequence: TGTGCCAGCAGCTTTGGGACTAGCGGGAGTTGGGGCGATGAGCAGTTCTTC.

CDR3 coding DNA: TGTGCCAGCGGGGGGCTGAACACTGAAGCTTTCTTT. This codes for CASGGLNTEAFF. J is TRBJ1-1 and V is TRBV7-9, with D possibly TRBD1 on 6 matching bases. This CDR3 contains 12 residues. Trimming pared 8 bases from V and 0 bases from J, leaving 7 bases between. Germline V gives CDR1 SEHNR, CDR2 FQNEAQ (reference sequence). Using reference TRBV7-9 and TRBJ1-1 for the parts outside the CDR3, the full variable domain is DTGVSQNPRHKITKRGQNVTFRCDPISEHNRLYWYRQTLGQGPEFLTYFQNEAQLEKSRLLSDRFSAERPKGSFSTLEIQRTEQGDSAMYLCASGGLNTEAFFGQGTRLTVV.